The next 24 T cell receptor beta chains were all read from a single sample in a study of shared clonotypes between healthy human individuals. Assay: immunoSEQ multiplex PCR; the TCRdb copy retains only in-frame clones and omits some. The table has 1,400,000 or so clones, approximately 98.5% seen once. Specimen: naive CD4+ T cells sorted from blood. Subset reported: CD45RA+ positively selected. The origin of the receptors is a man under 40 in good health.

J is TRBJ2-7 and V is TRBV7-2, with D possibly being TRBD1 (6 bases). V was cut by 5 bases and J by 0 bases, with 14 bases left in between. From germline, CDR1 is SGHTA and CDR2 FQGNSA. This CDR3 region has 15 residues. CDR3 sequence reads: CASSLRQASSYEQYF. In DNA, the CDR3 is TGTGCCAGCAGCCTCCGACAGGCCAGCTCCTACGAGCAGTACTTC.

This clone came up once. The CDR3 region has the DNA TGTGCCAGCAGCTCTGGAGATACGCAGTATTTT. It yields the protein CASSSGDTQYF. The chain joins TRBV11-3 to TRBJ2-3; D gene unclear. The V and J ends lost 4 bases and 5 bases respectively, with 4 bases between them. Germline assignment: CDR1 SGHNT and CDR2 YENEEA. The CDR3 runs 11 residues. Full variable domain (remainder filled in from reference TRBV11-3 and TRBJ2-3): EAGVVQSPRYKIIEKKQPVAFWCNPISGHNTLYWYLQNLGQGPELLIRYENEEAVDDSQLPKDRFSAERLKGVDSTLKIQPAELGDSAVYLCASSSGDTQYFGPGTRLTVL.

The chain is built from TRBV5-1 and TRBJ2-1, with TRBD2 identical over 16 bases. The CDR3 runs to 19 residues. The V and J ends lost 2 bases and 1 base, in that order; junction bases with no gene match: 6. CDR1 SGHRS and CDR2 YFSETQ come from the germline V gene. The CDR3 sequence: CASSLQGTSGRDSYNEQFF. CDR3 nucleotide sequence: TGCGCCAGCAGCTTACAAGGGACTAGCGGGAGGGATTCCTACAATGAGCAGTTCTTC.

This chain links TRBV10-3 with TRBJ2-1; D not resolved. The V gene lost 6 bases and the J gene lost 8 bases, with 23 bases spanning the gap. The CDR3 contains 16 residues. The V gene's germline CDR1 is ENHRY and CDR2 SYGVKD. DNA of the CDR3: TGTGCCATCAGGTCTCGGCCAGTGACCAATCTCGATGAGCAGTTCTTC. Translating it yields CAIRSRPVTNLDEQFF.

The chain employs TRBV28 and TRBJ1-4; TRBD1 might be the D (5 bases). Trimming left V 5 bases short and J 0 bases short, with 10 bases between. Germline V gene data show CDR1 as MDHEN and CDR2 as SYDVKM. CDR3 length: 15 amino acids. The CDR3: CASSRTGATNEKLFF. CDR3 DNA: TGTGCCAGCAGTCGAACAGGAGCAACTAATGAAAAACTGTTTTTT.

The genes are TRBV4-3 and TRBJ2-5; D may match TRBD1 or TRBD2 (6 bases each). This CDR3 is built from 15 residues. Germline values: CDR1 LGHNA, CDR2 YSLEER. V gave up 4 bases and J gave up 4 bases, with 16 bases separating them. The CDR3 coding sequence is TGCGCCAGCAGCCCCGAGGGGGGTGGTTCAGAGACCCAGTACTTC. This codes for CASSPEGGGSETQYF.

The rearrangement joins TRBV6-1 to TRBJ1-2; D is possibly TRBD1 (6 bases). This CDR3 has 12 residues. Looked up from germline, CDR1 is MNHNS and CDR2 is SASEGT. Trimming took off 4 bases at V and 8 bases at J, with 11 bases between the two ends. The CDR3 sequence is CASSAGDGGYTF. CDR3 nucleotides: TGTGCCAGCAGTGCAGGGGACGGCGGCTACACCTTC.

The genes are TRBV7-9 and TRBJ1-2; D remains unclear. V lost 3 bases and J 8 bases, leaving 16 bases between the germline ends. Germline assignment: CDR1 SEHNR and CDR2 FQNEAQ (reference sequence). CDR3 length equals 14 residues. CDR3 sequence: CASSLDITIGGYTF. CDR3 in DNA: TGTGCCAGCAGCTTGGATATAACGATCGGGGGCTACACCTTC.

About this clone: Within the sample, other DNA sequences also encode this same CDR3. This chain links TRBV15 with TRBJ1-1; D remains ambiguous. V gave up 0 bases and J gave up 0 bases, with 8 bases separating them. Germline CDR1 is LNHNV and CDR2 is YYDKDF (reference sequence). The CDR3 consists of 15 residues. The CDR3: CATSRDLGVNTEAFF. The CDR3 DNA reads as TGTGCCACCAGCAGAGACTTGGGAGTGAACACTGAAGCTTTCTTT. Full variable domain (rest looked up from reference TRBV15 and TRBJ1-1): DAMVIQNPRYQVTQFGKPVTLSCSQTLNHNVMYWYQQKSSQAPKLLFHYYDKDFNNEADTPDNFQSRRPNTSFCFLDIRSPGLGDTAMYLCATSRDLGVNTEAFFGQGTRLTVV.

The chain has TRBV7-2 and TRBJ2-3, with 8 bases identical to TRBD1. V gave up 3 bases and J gave up 1 base; unmatched junction bases: 9. CDR3 size: 17 residues. Germline V gene data show CDR1 as SGHTA and CDR2 as FQGNSA. CDR3 sequence reads: CASSFGTGGRGTDTQYF. CDR3 nucleotides: TGTGCCAGCAGCTTTGGGACAGGTGGTCGGGGCACAGATACGCAGTATTTT.

V is TRBV27 and J is TRBJ2-3, with a weak D call TRBD1 (5 bases). The CDR3 is 15 residues long. V was cut by 5 bases and J by 2 bases, with 14 bases left in between. Germline V lookup: CDR1 MNHEY, CDR2 SMNVEV (reference sequence). The CDR3 is CASSGSDTDTDTQYF. As DNA, the CDR3 is TGTGCCAGCAGTGGGTCGGACACCGACACAGATACGCAGTATTTT.

The chain links TRBV7-9 to TRBJ2-5; 10 nucleotides agree with TRBD2. From germline, CDR1 is SEHNR and CDR2 FQNEAQ (reference sequence). The CDR3 loop spans 14 amino acids. Trimming at V came to 5 bases and at J to 4 bases, leaving 4 bases not matched to a gene. The CDR3 loop is CASSPRTSGETQYF. DNA for the CDR3: TGTGCCAGCAGCCCTCGGACTAGCGGAGAGACCCAGTACTTC.

This chain links TRBV5-1 with TRBJ2-5; 7 bases align to TRBD1. This CDR3 comprises 14 residues. Trimming removed 4 bases from V and 3 bases from J; junction bases left unmatched: 6. Germline CDR1 reads SGHRS; CDR2 reads YFSETQ. DNA for the CDR3: TGCGCCAGCAGCGTGGTACAGGGGAAAGAGACCCAGTACTTC. It encodes CASSVVQGKETQYF.

This clone was seen a few times. This rearrangement joins TRBV5-1 to TRBJ1-4; D is undetermined. Germline assignment: CDR1 SGHRS and CDR2 YFSETQ. This CDR3 is built from 15 residues. V was pared by 4 bases and J by 0 bases, with 10 bases between. CDR3: CASSAGSATNEKLFF. In DNA form, the CDR3 reads TGCGCCAGCAGCGCCGGGAGTGCAACTAATGAAAAACTGTTTTTT.

Concerning this clone: The same CDR3 is also encoded by other DNA sequences in this sample. The gene calls are TRBV14 and TRBJ1-5; unclear D gene. The CDR3 covers 13 residues. V lost 1 base, J lost 3 bases, and 4 bases lay in between. Per the germline V gene, CDR1 is SGHDN and CDR2 is FVKESK. The CDR3 sequence is CASSQGINQPQHF. DNA of the CDR3: TGTGCCAGCAGCCAAGGTATCAATCAGCCCCAGCATTTT.

This chain links TRBV19 with TRBJ1-5, with D possibly being TRBD1 (6 bases). CDR3 length: 15 amino acids. The V gene's germline CDR1 is LNHDA and CDR2 SQIVND (reference sequence). The V end lost 3 bases, the J end lost 0 bases, and 9 bases lay between the germline ends. The CDR3: CASSIQGFSNQPQHF. CDR3 sequence (DNA): TGTGCCAGTAGTATTCAGGGGTTTAGCAATCAGCCCCAGCATTTT.

The chain has TRBV18 and TRBJ2-5; 10 bases are a match to TRBD2. With V trimmed by 1 base and J by 4 bases, 6 bases remained unmatched. The CDR3 runs to 16 residues. The germline gives CDR1 KGHSH, CDR2 LQKENI. The CDR3, as DNA: TGTGCCAGCTCACCACGGGCTAGCGGGAGTAGAGAGACCCAGTACTTC. It specifies CASSPRASGSRETQYF.

The genes are TRBV7-9 and TRBJ2-5; 10 nucleotides align to TRBD2. Germline lookup yields CDR1 SEHNR and CDR2 FQNEAQ (reference sequence). V gave up 5 bases and J gave up 2 bases; unmatched junction bases: 5. The CDR3 runs 15 residues. In DNA, the CDR3 is TGTGCCAGCAGCGGGGGGACTAGCGTTCAAGAGACCCAGTACTTC. This translates into CASSGGTSVQETQYF.

The rearrangement uses TRBV28 and TRBJ1-2, with D possibly matching TRBD1 (5 bases). The CDR3 is 12 residues long. In germline, CDR1 is MDHEN, CDR2 SYDVKM. The V end was cut by 7 bases, the J end by 2 bases, with 8 bases between. CDR3 sequence (DNA): TGTGCCAGCACAGACAGAAACTATGGCTACACCTTC. The encoded protein is CASTDRNYGYTF.

J is TRBJ2-5 and V is TRBV4-2; D possibly uses TRBD1 or TRBD2 (5 bases each). In germline, CDR1 is LGHNA, CDR2 YNFKEQ. This CDR3 region has 14 residues. Trimming pared 4 bases from V and 4 bases from J, leaving 13 bases between. Here the CDR3 reads CASSPLSRGETQYF. DNA of the CDR3: TGTGCCAGCAGCCCCCTTTCGAGGGGAGAGACCCAGTACTTC.

The gene calls are TRBV9 and TRBJ2-5, with 7 bases fitting TRBD1. This CDR3 has 14 amino acids. J was trimmed by 1 base and V by 4 bases; bases with no gene match: 4. The germline gives CDR1 SGDLS, CDR2 YYNGEE. This chain's CDR3 is CASSPGTAQETQYF. The CDR3 coding sequence is TGTGCCAGCAGCCCCGGGACAGCCCAAGAGACCCAGTACTTC.

This clone was seen just once. V gene TRBV10-3 combines with J gene TRBJ2-1; 10 bases match TRBD2. V lost 11 bases, J lost 7 bases, and 8 bases stayed unmatched. Germline lookup yields CDR1 ENHRY and CDR2 SYGVKD. This CDR3 is 13 amino acids long. CDR3 protein: CAVEGLAWNEQFF. DNA of the CDR3: TGTGCCGTCGAGGGACTAGCGTGGAATGAGCAGTTCTTC.

The genes are TRBV5-4 and TRBJ2-3, with TRBD2 matching over 7 bases. CDR1 and CDR2 (germline): SGHNT, YYREEE (reference sequence). The CDR3 covers 14 residues. The trim removed 0 bases at V and 5 bases at J, leaving 3 bases unmatched. The CDR3 DNA sequence: TGTGCCAGCAGCTTGGGGATAGCGGGAGATACGCAGTATTTT. This translates into CASSLGIAGDTQYF.

V is TRBV2 and J is TRBJ2-1, with 10 bases identical to TRBD2. In germline, CDR1 is SNHLY, CDR2 FYNNEI. The CDR3 is 15 residues long. The V gene end was trimmed by 4 bases and the J gene end by 7 bases; junction bases not matched to a gene: 7. The CDR3 DNA sequence: TGTGCCAGCAGTGTAGAACTAGCGGGACCAAATGAGCAGTTCTTC. This sequence encodes CASSVELAGPNEQFF.